A selection of T cell receptor beta chains follows, all from one sample in a study of T-cell memory formation after mild COVID-19. TCRdb independently ran MiXCR on the 5' RACE reads; one entry per CDR3 protein. The table lists roughly 600,000 distinct CDR3 sequences, more than 15% of them singletons. Sequenced input: PBMCs or a T cell subset sorted from them (not recorded which). These receptors originate from an adult woman who had mild COVID-19 (a few samples of this study predate the infection). Cell type and time point are not known. Both conserved end residues are part of each CDR3. The D gene is left open where the match is weak. Part of the rows lack a size; the others show once, few, many or a class for expanded clones.

V: TRBV6-6; size: -; D: -; J: TRBJ1-5; CDR3: CASGAVYSNQPQHF; DNA: TGTGCCAGCGGGGCCGTTTATAGCAATCAGCCCCAGCATTTT
V: TRBV29-1; size: -; D: TRBD1; J: TRBJ2-3; CDR3: CSVELYGQGFRSTDTQYF; DNA: TGCAGCGTTGAGCTTTACGGACAGGGGTTCCGTAGCACAGATACGCAGTATTTT
V: TRBV4-2; size: few; D: -; J: TRBJ2-2; CDR3: CASSQARAGELFF; DNA: TGTGCCAGCAGCCAAGCGAGGGCCGGGGAGCTGTTTTTT
V: TRBV5-1; size: few; D: -; J: TRBJ1-1; CDR3: CASSLGARAEAFF; DNA: TGCGCCAGCAGCTTGGGCGCCCGGGCTGAAGCTTTCTTT
V: TRBV12-3/TRBV12-4; size: few; D: TRBD1; J: TRBJ2-2; CDR3: CASSLVGGAYLNTGELFF; DNA: TGTGCCAGCAGTTTAGTAGGGGGCGCGTATTTGAACACCGGGGAGCTGTTTTTT
V: TRBV4-3; size: -; D: -; J: TRBJ1-5; CDR3: CASSQDRRQDNQPQHF; DNA: TGCGCCAGCAGCCAAGATAGGAGACAGGACAATCAGCCCCAGCATTTT
V: TRBV7-9; size: few; D: -; J: TRBJ2-1; CDR3: CASSNLADEQFF; DNA: TGTGCCAGCAGCAATCTAGCAGACGAGCAGTTCTTC
V: TRBV24-1; size: few; D: TRBD2; J: TRBJ2-3; CDR3: CATSDSDSAGGLPTDTQYF; DNA: TGTGCCACCAGTGATTCGGACTCGGCGGGGGGGCTTCCGACAGATACGCAGTATTTT
V: TRBV20-1; size: many; D: TRBD1; J: TRBJ2-1; CDR3: CSAGSRQGARNEQFF; DNA: TGCAGTGCTGGATCTCGACAGGGGGCGAGAAATGAGCAGTTCTTC
V: TRBV5-5; size: few; D: TRBD1; J: TRBJ2-2; CDR3: CASSLRDRGYTGELFF; DNA: TGTGCCAGCAGCTTGCGGGACAGGGGGTATACCGGGGAGCTGTTTTTT
V: TRBV7-2; size: -; D: TRBD1; J: TRBJ2-7; CDR3: CASSLSGGQPRSEQYF; DNA: TGTGCCAGCAGCCTGTCAGGGGGCCAACCACGTAGCGAGCAGTACTTC
V: TRBV12-3/TRBV12-4; size: few; D: -; J: TRBJ1-6; CDR3: CASSLRAGPLHF; DNA: TGTGCCAGCAGTTTAAGGGCGGGACCCCTCCACTTT
V: TRBV10-3; size: -; D: -; J: TRBJ2-5; CDR3: CAIQGMGETQYF; DNA: TGTGCCATCCAGGGGATGGGAGAGACCCAGTACTTC
V: TRBV9; size: -; D: -; J: TRBJ2-1; CDR3: CASSVEVSGNEQFF; DNA: TGTGCCAGCAGCGTAGAGGTGTCGGGGAATGAGCAGTTCTTC
V: TRBV2; size: -; D: -; J: TRBJ2-7; CDR3: CASREGQLSYEQYF; DNA: TGTGCCAGCAGGGAAGGACAGCTCTCCTACGAGCAGTACTTC
V: TRBV6-5; size: -; D: -; J: TRBJ2-1; CDR3: CASSPSRDSYNEQFF; DNA: TGTGCCAGCAGCCCATCCAGGGATTCCTACAATGAGCAGTTCTTC
V: TRBV7-6; size: -; D: -; J: TRBJ1-5; CDR3: CASSLVDGNQPQHF; DNA: TGTGCCAGCAGCTTAGTGGATGGCAATCAGCCCCAGCATTTT
V: TRBV12-3/TRBV12-4; size: few; D: -; J: TRBJ2-1; CDR3: CASSLAPGLLVTPTNEQFF; DNA: TGTGCCAGCAGTTTGGCCCCGGGATTACTAGTCACACCTACGAATGAGCAGTTCTTC
V: TRBV29-1; size: few; D: TRBD1; J: TRBJ2-6; CDR3: CSVAGQVDNGANVLTF; DNA: TGCAGCGTTGCGGGACAGGTGGACAATGGGGCCAACGTCCTGACTTTC
V: TRBV9; size: few; D: TRBD1; J: TRBJ2-7; CDR3: CASSVEATGGEQYF; DNA: TGTGCCAGCAGCGTAGAGGCAACAGGGGGCGAGCAGTACTTC
V: TRBV24-1; size: -; D: TRBD2; J: TRBJ2-7; CDR3: CATSDPGRGRDEQYF; DNA: TGTGCCACCAGTGATCCGGGGAGGGGTCGGGACGAGCAGTACTTC
V: TRBV7-6; size: -; D: -; J: TRBJ1-3; CDR3: CASSLNIPDSFSGNTIYF; DNA: TGTGCCAGCAGCTTAAATATTCCCGATTCCTTCTCTGGAAACACCATATATTTT
V: TRBV12-3/TRBV12-4; size: -; D: -; J: TRBJ1-1; CDR3: CASSLERMDTEAFF; DNA: TGTGCCAGCAGTTTAGAAAGGATGGACACTGAAGCTTTCTTT
V: TRBV4-2; size: few; D: -; J: TRBJ2-5; CDR3: CASSQEIGYGETQYF; DNA: TGTGCCAGCAGCCAAGAGATTGGGTATGGAGAGACCCAGTACTTC
V: TRBV18; size: few; D: -; J: TRBJ1-1; CDR3: CASSPQRSGGRTEAFF; DNA: TGTGCCAGCTCACCACAACGTTCTGGGGGGCGGACTGAAGCTTTCTTT
V: TRBV12-3/TRBV12-4; size: -; D: -; J: TRBJ2-3; CDR3: CASSFESPTDTQYF; DNA: TGTGCCAGCAGTTTTGAATCCCCCACAGATACGCAGTATTTT
V: TRBV6-1; size: -; D: -; J: TRBJ2-7; CDR3: CASSERGAGFREQYF; DNA: TGTGCCAGCAGTGAAAGGGGGGCAGGGTTCCGCGAGCAGTACTTC
V: TRBV11-2; size: many; D: -; J: TRBJ2-3; CDR3: CASSPWMGATQYF; DNA: TGTGCCAGCAGCCCCTGGATGGGGGCTACGCAGTATTTT
V: TRBV5-1; size: -; D: TRBD2; J: TRBJ2-3; CDR3: CASSFGLAGESDTQYF; DNA: TGCGCCAGCAGCTTTGGACTAGCGGGGGAGTCGGATACGCAGTATTTT
V: TRBV5-4; size: -; D: -; J: TRBJ2-3; CDR3: CASSFAPRGLTTDTQYF; DNA: TGTGCCAGCAGCTTTGCACCGCGAGGTCTGACCACAGATACGCAGTATTTT
V: TRBV7-2; size: few; D: TRBD1; J: TRBJ1-2; CDR3: CASSRATGGGYGYTF; DNA: TGTGCCAGCAGCCGCGCGACAGGGGGCGGCTATGGCTACACCTTC
V: TRBV7-9; size: few; D: -; J: TRBJ1-2; CDR3: CASSLDPDLGYTF; DNA: TGTGCCAGCAGCTTAGATCCTGACTTGGGCTACACCTTC
V: TRBV6-5; size: few; D: TRBD2; J: TRBJ2-3; CDR3: CASSLSGTPGGTDTQYF; DNA: TGTGCCAGCAGTTTGAGCGGGACCCCTGGGGGCACAGATACGCAGTATTTT
V: TRBV19; size: many; D: -; J: TRBJ2-3; CDR3: CASSLTWTDTQYF; DNA: TGTGCCAGTAGCCTCACTTGGACAGATACGCAGTATTTT
V: TRBV7-9; size: -; D: -; J: TRBJ1-3; CDR3: CASSLENSGNTIYF; DNA: TGTGCCAGCAGCCTAGAGAACTCTGGAAACACCATATATTTT
V: TRBV7-9; size: few; D: -; J: TRBJ2-5; CDR3: CASSLVGPGETQYF; DNA: TGTGCCAGCAGCTTAGTGGGGCCCGGGGAGACCCAGTACTTC